This T cell receptor (beta chain) originates from a study of blood T cells in healthy people across ages. Findings and caveats of the study: TCR beta diversity, measured per million T cells, fell in a roughly linear way with age. The diversity estimates, figures obtained from one million T cells, were considered underestimates.

This clonotype has only a few counts. Antigen: not known. With 1 base removed from V and 4 bases from J, the gap between germline ends came to 13 bases. Germline lookup yields CDR1 MNHNS and CDR2 SASEGT. The CDR3 contains 15 residues. Together with a sample-barcoded 5' primer, a J-beta primer mix was included in a second PCR lasting about 7 to 11 cycles. TCRdb fed the 5' RACE reads into MiXCR, producing one record per CDR3 protein. The sample records roughly 1,500,000 distinct CDR3 sequences, roughly 32% being singletons. The chain links TRBV6-1 to TRBJ1-2; D might be TRBD1 (5 bases). The source of this sequence is a woman in her thirties in good health. Sequenced sample: blood. The DNA for the CDR3 is TGTGCCAGCAGTGAAGGTGGGGGAACCCTCTATGGCTACACCTTC. Its protein is CASSEGGGTLYGYTF.